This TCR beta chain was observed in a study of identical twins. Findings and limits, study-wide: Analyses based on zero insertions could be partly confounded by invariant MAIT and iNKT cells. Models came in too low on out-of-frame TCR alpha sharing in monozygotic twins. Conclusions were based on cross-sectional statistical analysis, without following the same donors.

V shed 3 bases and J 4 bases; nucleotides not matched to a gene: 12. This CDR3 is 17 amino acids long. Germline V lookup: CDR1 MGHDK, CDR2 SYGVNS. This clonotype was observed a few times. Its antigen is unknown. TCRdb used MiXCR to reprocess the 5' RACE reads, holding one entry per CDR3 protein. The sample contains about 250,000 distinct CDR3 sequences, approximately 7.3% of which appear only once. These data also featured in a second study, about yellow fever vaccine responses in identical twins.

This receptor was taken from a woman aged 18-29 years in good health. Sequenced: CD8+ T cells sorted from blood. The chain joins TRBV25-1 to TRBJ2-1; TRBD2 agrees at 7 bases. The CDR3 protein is CASSEGILAGAYNEQFF. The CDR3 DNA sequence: TGTGCCAGCAGTGAGGGGATCTTAGCGGGTGCGTACAATGAGCAGTTCTTC. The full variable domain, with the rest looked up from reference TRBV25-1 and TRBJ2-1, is EADIYQTPRYLVIGTGKKITLECSQTMGHDKMYWYQQDPGMELHLIHYSYGVNSTEKGDLSSESTVSRIRTEHFPLTLESARPSHTSQYLCASSEGILAGAYNEQFFGPGTRLTVL.